A selection of T cell receptor beta chains follows, all from one sample in a study of T cell repertoires in cytomegalovirus infection. One entry per CDR3 protein results from TCRdb running MiXCR on the reads. The table has roughly 640,000 distinct CDR3 sequences, roughly 26% seen once; the top ten hold under 8.5%. Sequencing was done on a sample of CD8+ T cells from PBMCs. These TCRs come from a human donor in good health (CMV status not recorded). Some clones in this sample may be carry-over from other donors' samples. Both conserved end residues are part of each CDR3. The D gene is left open where the match is weak. The size field is filled for only some rows; it gives once, few, many or a size class.

V gene	D gene	J gene	clone size	CDR3 DNA	CDR3 protein
TRBV29-1	.	TRBJ1-2	.	TGCAGCGTTGACCTGGGCGACTATGGCTACACCTTC	CSVDLGDYGYTF
TRBV5-1	.	TRBJ2-3	.	TGCGCCAGCAGCTTTCGGGACGGAACCACAGATACGCAGTATTTT	CASSFRDGTTDTQYF
TRBV11-1	.	TRBJ1-5	few	TGTGCCAGCAGCTATGGACAGCATCAGCCCCAGCATTTT	CASSYGQHQPQHF
TRBV29-1	.	TRBJ2-7	.	TGCAGCGCGGACGATACCTACGAGCAGTACTTC	CSADDTYEQYF
TRBV5-5	.	TRBJ2-7	few	TGTGCCAGCAGCTTAATTAGCAGCGAGCAGTACTTC	CASSLISSEQYF
TRBV4-2	.	TRBJ2-4	.	TGTGCCAGCAGCCAAGATGAGCGGGTTCAGTACTTC	CASSQDERVQYF
TRBV29-1	.	TRBJ1-1	.	TGCAGCGTTGAACACCAGAATGGGCCTGAAGCTTTCTTT	CSVEHQNGPEAFF
TRBV12-3/TRBV12-4	.	TRBJ2-6	many	TGTGCCAGCAGTTTCAGTCTCTCTGGGGCCAACGTCCTGACTTTC	CASSFSLSGANVLTF
TRBV2	.	TRBJ2-7	few	TGTGCCAGCATGGGCGGATACCCCTACGAGCAGTACTTC	CASMGGYPYEQYF
TRBV11-3	TRBD1	TRBJ2-1	many	TGTGCCAGCAGCTCCCGGGACAGTGGACTCCAGAGAGATGAGCAGTTCTTC	CASSSRDSGLQRDEQFF
TRBV12-3/TRBV12-4	.	TRBJ1-3	many	TGTGCCAGCCAACAGGGTGAAATTGGAAACACCATATATTTT	CASQQGEIGNTIYF
TRBV7-2	.	TRBJ2-1	many	TGTGCCAGCAGCTGGTCCATCTCGAATGAGCAGTTCTTC	CASSWSISNEQFF
TRBV7-2	.	TRBJ1-1	many	TGTGCCAGCAGCTTAGAGGACCCTGAAGCTTTCTTT	CASSLEDPEAFF
TRBV7-9	.	TRBJ2-6	.	TGTGCCAGCAGCTCCCCTCGGGGGATCTTCGCTGGGGCCAACGTCCTGACTTTC	CASSSPRGIFAGANVLTF
TRBV12-5	.	TRBJ2-5	few	TGTGCTAGTGCCTTCTCCGGGACCCGAGAGACCCAGTACTTC	CASAFSGTRETQYF
TRBV14	TRBD2	TRBJ2-5	few	TGTGCCAGCAGCCAAAGAGAACGCGGGGGGGCCGAGACCCAGTACTTC	CASSQRERGGAETQYF
TRBV7-2	TRBD1	TRBJ1-3	many	TGTGCCAGCAGCTTACCAGGGTGGACAGGGGGAAACACCATATATTTT	CASSLPGWTGGNTIYF
TRBV11-1	TRBD2	TRBJ2-1	once	TGTGCCAGCAGCTTCTGGGGCATGAGCGGGGGTGTCAATGAGCAGTTCTTC	CASSFWGMSGGVNEQFF
TRBV7-6	.	TRBJ2-7	many	TGTGCCAGCTCAAAAGAGGGCAACTACGAGCAGTACTTC	CASSKEGNYEQYF
TRBV15	TRBD1	TRBJ1-5	.	TGTGCCACCAGCAGAGCGGCCTGGGACAGGGATCAGCCCCAGCATTTT	CATSRAAWDRDQPQHF
TRBV20-1	.	TRBJ2-2	.	TGCAGTGCTAGAGATCAGGACAAAGCGAACACCGGGGAGCTGTTTTTT	CSARDQDKANTGELFF
TRBV20-1	.	TRBJ1-2	.	TGCAGTGCTAGAGCAACTCGGGCAGCCTCCCCTTCTAACTATGGCTACACCTTC	CSARATRAASPSNYGYTF
TRBV2	.	TRBJ2-5	.	TGTGCCAGCAGTGAAGCCCGGGCGTGGGACTTCCAAGAGACCCGGTACTTC	CASSEARAWDFQETRYF
TRBV20-1	.	TRBJ1-5	once	TGCAGTGCTAGAGATATAACAGCTAATCAGCCCCAGCATTTT	CSARDITANQPQHF
TRBV7-7	TRBD1	TRBJ2-1	many	TGTGCTAGCAGCCCCACAGGGGACCCCTACAATGAGCAGTTCTTC	CASSPTGDPYNEQFF
TRBV15	.	TRBJ1-5	few	TGTGCCACCAGCAGAGATCGGATCGCAGGGAGGGACCAGCCCCAGCATTTT	CATSRDRIAGRDQPQHF
TRBV6-2/TRBV6-3	.	TRBJ1-1	.	TGTGCCAGCAGTTCCCCCGACACTAACCCGAACACTGAAGCTTTCTTT	CASSSPDTNPNTEAFF
TRBV11-2	.	TRBJ1-6	few	TGTGCCAGCAGCTTAGACATGGGCAGCCAGAATTCACCCCTCCACTTT	CASSLDMGSQNSPLHF
TRBV7-2	.	TRBJ2-5	many	TGTGCCAGCACCGAATCAGGGATAGGGGAGACCCAGTACTTC	CASTESGIGETQYF
TRBV29-1	.	TRBJ1-2	.	TGCAGCGTTGAAGATCGAAAGGGGGACAATAACTATGGCTACACCTTC	CSVEDRKGDNNYGYTF
TRBV27	.	TRBJ1-5	.	TGTGCCAGCAGTTTCCGAGGACAAAGCAATCAGCCCCAGCATTTT	CASSFRGQSNQPQHF
TRBV7-2	.	TRBJ1-5	.	TGTGCCTGCAGCTTGAACACCGGGACAAGTAATCAGCCCCAACATTTT	CACSLNTGTSNQPQHF
TRBV25-1	TRBD1	TRBJ1-1	once	TGTGCCAGCAGTGAATTTTATACGGGACAGTCGAACACTGAAGCTTTCTTT	CASSEFYTGQSNTEAFF
TRBV20-1	TRBD2	TRBJ2-4	few	TGCAGTGCTAGAGGAGCGGGGGGCTCCTTAGCCAAAAACATTCAGTACTTC	CSARGAGGSLAKNIQYF
TRBV7-9	.	TRBJ2-1	few	TGTGCCAGCAGCTTTACGGGGCCGGGCCCCTACAATGAGCAGTTCTTC	CASSFTGPGPYNEQFF